This T cell receptor beta chain was documented in a study of cytomegalovirus exposure and HLA in healthy donors. Use of 60 Vbeta and 13 Jbeta primers characterized the PCR. Libraries were prepared by immunoSEQ multiplex PCR; TCRdb keeps only in-frame clonotypes and omits some of them. In the table there are about 110,000 clones, around 80% of which are singletons. V shed 0 bases and J shed 0 bases, with 15 bases lying between them. This CDR3 is 18 amino acids long. CDR1 and CDR2 from the germline V gene are SEHNR and FQNEAQ (reference sequence). The chain recombines TRBV7-9 with TRBJ1-3, with D uncertain. Sequencing used PBMCs. This TCR was sampled from a man aged 35-49 years in good health and CMV-seronegative. The CDR3 protein is CASSLARASGPSGNTIYF. DNA of the CDR3: TGTGCCAGCAGCTTAGCGCGGGCGTCTGGGCCCTCTGGAAACACCATATATTTT.